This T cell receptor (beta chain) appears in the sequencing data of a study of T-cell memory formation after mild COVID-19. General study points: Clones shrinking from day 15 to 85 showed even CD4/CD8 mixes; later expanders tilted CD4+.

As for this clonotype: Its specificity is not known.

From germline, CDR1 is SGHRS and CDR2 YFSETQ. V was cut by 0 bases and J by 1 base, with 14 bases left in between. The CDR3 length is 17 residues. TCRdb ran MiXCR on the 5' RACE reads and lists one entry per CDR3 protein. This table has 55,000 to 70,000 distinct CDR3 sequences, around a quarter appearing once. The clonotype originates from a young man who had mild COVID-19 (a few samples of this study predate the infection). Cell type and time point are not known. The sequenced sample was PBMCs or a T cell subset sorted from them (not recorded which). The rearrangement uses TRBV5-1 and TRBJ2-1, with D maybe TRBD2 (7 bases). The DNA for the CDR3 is TGCGCCAGCAGCTTGGCCGGGGGGCTGAATTCCTACAATGAGCAGTTCTTC. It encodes CASSLAGGLNSYNEQFF.